The TCR beta chain described here comes from a study of yellow fever vaccine responses in identical twins. TCRdb re-derived calls from the RT-PCR reads in MiXCR, one entry per CDR3 protein. The data show about 4,800 distinct CDR3 sequences, approximately 85% seen once. The CDR3 is 14 residues long. Germline assignment: CDR1 SGHAT and CDR2 FQNNGV. The V gene end was trimmed by 7 bases and the J gene end by 5 bases; junction bases not matched to a gene: 8. This TCR derives from a young woman who received the yellow fever vaccine. The chain carries TRBV11-2 and TRBJ2-3; 8 bases are shared with TRBD2. Sequenced here: T cells from blood (PBMCs), unsorted or a sorted subset (not recorded which), sampled before or after yellow fever vaccination (not recorded which). The CDR3 spells CASTAGGLGDTQYF. In nucleotides, the CDR3 is TGTGCCAGCACTGCGGGGGGCCTGGGAGATACGCAGTATTTT. The full variable domain, with the rest looked up from reference TRBV11-2 and TRBJ2-3, is EAGVAQSPRYKIIEKRQSVAFWCNPISGHATLYWYQQILGQGPKLLIQFQNNGVVDDSQLPKDRFSAERLKGVDSTLKIQPAKLEDSAVYLCASTAGGLGDTQYFGPGTRLTVL.